Listed below are T cell receptor beta chains from one sample, sequenced in a study of shared clonotypes between healthy human individuals. Generated by immunoSEQ multiplex PCR, the TCRdb table keeps only in-frame clones and is missing some. In the table there are over 2 million clones, 85% to 95% of which are singletons. Sequencing was performed on naive CD8+ T cells sorted from blood. Source of these receptors: a man between 18 and 35 years old in good health. The CDR3 runs from the conserved cysteine through the conserved F or W.

TRBV7-9 | CASSLDDSLLTDTQYF
TRBV29-1 | CSVEWMAGYNEQFF
TRBV6-5 | CASSHRGLGTEAFF
TRBV15 | CATRGTVMNYGYTF
TRBV19 | CASTTGQGNYGYTF
TRBV4-1 | CASSPRSGGDHYGYTF
TRBV27 | CASSPIGQGSYEQYF
TRBV20-1 | CSARDHIQYF
TRBV6-1 | CASSGIGRGLTGELFF
TRBV2 | CASSDGDFNTGELFF
TRBV27 | CASIEQGGNGELFF
TRBV5-4 | CASSRNRDSYEQYF
TRBV5-1 | CASSKPEAGEETQYF
TRBV27 | CASSFEAGGAPADTQYF
TRBV20-1 | CSARRVSEQFF
TRBV5-6 | CASSEGLDRHTQYF
TRBV11-2 | CASSSRHAGDTQYF
TRBV11-2 | CASSLVTGVANSPLHF
TRBV27 | CASSFVGPKKETQYF
TRBV7-6 | CASSPGRGMNTEAFF
TRBV5-4 | CASSLDASGTNEQFF
TRBV29-1 | CSALGLYGYTF
TRBV15 | CATSRDQTGSYNSPLHF
TRBV7-9 | CASSPYPGTATDTQYF
TRBV5-1 | CASSLEGQWGAYEQYF
TRBV9 | CASSVVGETKQDGYTF
TRBV7-2 | CASSLTPQIASSTDTQYF
TRBV9 | CASSANLFGTGELFF
TRBV7-6 | CASSPGGLTDTQYF
TRBV6-5 | CASRPTNFNEQFF
TRBV5-1 | CASSARREDTQYF
TRBV7-9 | CATEGGSYEQYF
TRBV5-4 | CASSMGTLQETQYF
TRBV5-6 | CASSLEGAYNEQFF
TRBV6-1 | CASSEPRGNEQFF
TRBV6-5 | CASSYIPGEQYF
TRBV27 | CASSLLGGGPQETQYF
TRBV10-3 | CAISAAGQNYGYTF
TRBV5-6 | CASSFNQGWGDSPLHF
TRBV6-1 | CASSEPGGGPGTEAFF
TRBV13 | CASTQWGYNEQFF
TRBV7-2 | CASSFGLAGGYEQYF